One sample yielded the 23 T cell receptor beta chains listed below, sequenced in a study of cytomegalovirus exposure and HLA in healthy donors. 60 Vbeta and 13 Jbeta primers were used in PCR. Profiled with immunoSEQ multiplex PCR; TCRdb holds only in-frame clones, not every one. The repertoire table contains roughly 70,000 clones. Sample: PBMCs. The receptor set was obtained from a man aged 35 to 55 in good health and CMV-seronegative.

The V gene is TRBV28, the J gene TRBJ1-2, with D unresolved. CDR3 length equals 12 residues. V gave up 6 bases and J gave up 0 bases, with 5 bases separating them. CDR1 and CDR2 (germline): MDHEN, SYDVKM. The CDR3: CASSRTNYGYTF. The CDR3 DNA follows: TGTGCCAGCAGCAGGACTAACTATGGCTACACCTTC.

The J gene is TRBJ2-5, the V gene TRBV4-1; possible D gene TRBD1, 6 bases. The V and J ends lost 0 bases and 2 bases respectively, with 7 bases between them. Germline-derived CDR1 and CDR2 are MGHRA and YSYEKL. The CDR3 totals 14 residues. The CDR3 region has the DNA TGCGCCAGCAGCCAAGAGGACAGACAAGAGACCCAGTACTTC. Its translation is CASSQEDRQETQYF.

The chain combines TRBV7-8 with TRBJ2-7; 8 positions match TRBD2. The CDR3 has 18 amino acids. After removal of 5 bases from V and 0 bases from J, the junction contained 15 bases not matched to a gene. The V gene's germline CDR1 is SGHVS and CDR2 FQNEAQ. CDR3 residues: CASSPPLRLRGASYEQYF. The CDR3 DNA sequence: TGTGCCAGCAGCCCCCCTCTTCGGTTGCGGGGGGCCTCCTACGAGCAGTACTTC.

The J gene is TRBJ1-5, the V gene TRBV5-5, with D perhaps TRBD1 (6 bases). This CDR3 is built from 15 residues. Trimming took 1 base from V and 4 from J, leaving 12 bases between them. In germline, CDR1 is SGHKS, CDR2 YYEKEE (reference sequence). The CDR3 is CASSLYEGVNQPQHF. Written as DNA, the CDR3 is TGTGCCAGCAGCTTGTATGAGGGGGTAAATCAGCCCCAGCATTTT.

The chain carries TRBV6-1 and TRBJ1-1, with D unclear. The CDR3 consists of 13 residues. V shed 6 bases and J shed 0 bases, with 8 bases lying between them. CDR1 is MNHNS and CDR2 is SASEGT in the germline V gene. The CDR3 is CASSGWMNTEAFF. In DNA form, the CDR3 reads TGTGCCAGCAGCGGGTGGATGAACACTGAAGCTTTCTTT.

The genes are TRBV13 and TRBJ2-7; D is perhaps TRBD1 (6 bases). The V end was cut by 7 bases, the J end by 3 bases, with 13 bases between. The V gene's germline CDR1 is PRHDT and CDR2 FYEKMQ (reference sequence). The CDR3 has 13 amino acids. Here the CDR3 DNA reads TGTGCCAGCACCACACAGGGAAGCTACGAGCAGTACTTC. Translating it yields CASTTQGSYEQYF.

This chain joins TRBV5-4 and TRBJ2-1; TRBD2 matches 8 bases. Germline CDR1 reads SGHNT; CDR2 reads YYREEE (reference sequence). The CDR3 contains 15 residues. Unmatched junction bases numbered 7, after V lost 0 bases and J lost 8 bases. The chain's CDR3 is CASSLGGGRVDEQFF. The CDR3 region has the DNA TGTGCCAGCAGCTTGGGCGGGGGGCGTGTCGATGAGCAGTTCTTC. Filled out from reference TRBV5-4 and TRBJ2-1, the complete variable domain reads ETGVTQSPTHLIKTRGQQVTLRCSSQSGHNTVSWYQQALGQGPQFIFQYYREEENGRGNFPPRFSGLQFPNYSSELNVNALELDDSALYLCASSLGGGRVDEQFFGPGTRLTVL.

This clone shows up as large (0.1 to 1%) by frequency. The chain carries TRBV6-4 and TRBJ2-1; 8 positions match TRBD1. There are 13 residues in the CDR3. The germline V gene encodes CDR1 MRHNA and CDR2 SNTAGT. V shed 5 bases and J 8 bases; nucleotides not matched to a gene: 5. This chain's CDR3 is CASSLDRGHEQFF. CDR3 nucleotides: TGTGCCAGCAGTTTAGACAGGGGCCATGAGCAGTTCTTC.

The chain's CDR3 is CASSYTANTEAFF. In DNA form, the CDR3 reads TGTGCCAGCAGTTATACAGCGAACACTGAAGCTTTCTTT. This chain uses TRBV6-5 with TRBJ1-1; unclear D gene. Trimming stripped 3 bases from V and 1 base from J, with 6 bases between. This CDR3 contains 13 residues. Germline lookup yields CDR1 MNHEY and CDR2 SVGAGI.

The V call is TRBV7-6, the J call TRBJ2-7, with a weak D call TRBD2 (6 bases). CDR3 size: 15 residues. CDR1 and CDR2 from the germline V gene are SGHVS and FNYEAQ. Trimming pared 5 bases from V and 3 bases from J, leaving 17 bases between. DNA for the CDR3: TGTGCCAGCAGCCCCCGGGGGAGCGGATTCTACGAGCAGTACTTC. It yields the protein CASSPRGSGFYEQYF.

V is TRBV4-2 and J is TRBJ2-7, with D possibly being TRBD1 (5 bases). The CDR3 extends over 13 amino acids. Germline loops: CDR1 LGHNA, CDR2 YNFKEQ. V was cut by 2 bases and J by 2 bases, with 7 bases left in between. The CDR3 loop is CASSQTDTYEQYF. CDR3 bases: TGTGCCAGCAGCCAAACGGACACCTACGAGCAGTACTTC.

The V and J genes are TRBV4-1 and TRBJ2-5; 8 bases map to TRBD1. The CDR3 loop spans 15 amino acids. Trimming removed 4 bases from V and 2 bases from J; junction bases left unmatched: 6. Germline V gene sequence: CDR1 MGHRA, CDR2 YSYEKL. CDR3 region: CASSPRDRSQETQYF. The CDR3 bases are TGCGCCAGCAGCCCCAGGGACAGGTCACAAGAGACCCAGTACTTC.

The chain combines TRBV10-2 with TRBJ2-3; 15 positions agree with TRBD2. The germline V gene encodes CDR1 WSHSY and CDR2 SAAADI. The CDR3 spans 19 residues. V lost 7 bases to trimming and J lost 0 bases; unmatched junction nucleotides: 11. The CDR3 DNA reads as TGCGCCAGCACTGCTTCGGGACTAGCGGGGGGAACTAGCACAGATACGCAGTATTTT. Translated: CASTASGLAGGTSTDTQYF.

The chain employs TRBV29-1 and TRBJ2-5, with 7 bases lining up with TRBD2. This CDR3 region has 13 residues. The V gene end was trimmed by 6 bases and the J gene end by 5 bases; junction bases not matched to a gene: 9. Germline lookup yields CDR1 SQVTM and CDR2 ANQGSEA. In DNA form, the CDR3 reads TGCAGCGTCGAGAAAAGCGGGGTGGAGACCCAGTACTTC. Translating gives CSVEKSGVETQYF.

V gene TRBV6-5 combines with J gene TRBJ2-7; 8 bases align to TRBD1. CDR1 is MNHEY and CDR2 is SVGAGI in the germline V gene. The V and J ends lost 0 bases and 0 bases, in that order; junction bases with no gene match: 1. CDR3 length: 15 residues. The CDR3 sequence is CASSYSGQASYEQYF. Written as DNA, the CDR3 is TGTGCCAGCAGTTACTCGGGACAGGCCTCCTACGAGCAGTACTTC.

This rearrangement joins TRBV4-1 to TRBJ1-4; D is possibly TRBD1 (6 bases). The CDR3 has 16 residues. Trimming shortened V by 4 bases and J by 0 bases, and 12 bases separated the two germline ends. Germline V CDR1 and CDR2: MGHRA, YSYEKL. The CDR3 DNA reads as TGCGCCAGCAGCCGACCACAGGGCTCAACTAATGAAAAACTGTTTTTT. Its translation: CASSRPQGSTNEKLFF.

The DNA of the CDR3 is TGTGCCAGCAGAGACAGGGATCTCCACGAGCAGTACTTC. This translates into CASRDRDLHEQYF. V usage is TRBV6-5 and J usage is TRBJ2-7; 7 positions agree with TRBD1. The CDR3 length is 13 residues. V lost 6 bases to trimming and J lost 5 bases; unmatched junction nucleotides: 7. Germline assignment: CDR1 MNHEY and CDR2 SVGAGI.

This chain links TRBV30 with TRBJ1-1; D not resolved. The CDR3 has 12 amino acids. Germline V lookup: CDR1 GTSNPN, CDR2 SVGIG (reference sequence). V lost 0 bases and J lost 6, with 8 bases in between. CDR3 DNA: TGTGCCTGGAGTGTAGTGGGCCCTGAAGCTTTCTTT. Translation: CAWSVVGPEAFF.

The chain joins TRBV9 to TRBJ1-5, with TRBD1 as a possible D gene (5 bases). V gave up 3 bases and J gave up 5 bases, with 15 bases separating them. CDR1 is SGDLS and CDR2 is YYNGEE in the germline V gene. The CDR3 has 15 residues. In DNA form, the CDR3 reads TGTGCCAGCAGCGGTAGTCAGGGATTCGATCAGCCCCAGCATTTT. It is translated as CASSGSQGFDQPQHF.

With respect to this clone: At one end, the junction sequence differs from germline, possibly due to a read error. CDR3 sequence: CASSPTGGYDKLFF. CDR3 DNA sequence: TGTGCCAGCAGCCCGACAGGGGGGTATGACAAACTGTTTTTT. The gene calls are TRBV2 and TRBJ1-4; 9 bases align to TRBD1. Germline V gene data show CDR1 as SNHLY and CDR2 as FYNNEI. The CDR3 consists of 14 residues.

In nucleotides, the CDR3 is TGTGCCAGCAGTTACCGGAGAGGTGGCTACACCTTC. It encodes CASSYRRGGYTF. The chain couples TRBV6-6 to TRBJ1-2, with unresolved D. Germline assignment: CDR1 MNHNY and CDR2 SVGAGI (reference sequence). CDR3 length: 12 amino acids. The V end lost 2 bases, the J end lost 7 bases, and 8 bases lay between the germline ends.

The chain recombines TRBV5-1 with TRBJ2-1; 9 bases align to TRBD2. The germline gives CDR1 SGHRS, CDR2 YFSETQ. The CDR3 contains 15 residues. V gave up 0 bases and J gave up 10 bases; unmatched junction bases: 8. CDR3 bases: TGCGCCAGCAGCTTGGAAGGCGGGGGGGCCGGGGAGCAGTTCTTC. The encoded protein is CASSLEGGGAGEQFF.

This chain links TRBV30 with TRBJ1-1; TRBD1 matches at 7 bases. The CDR3 runs 16 residues. V lost 3 bases to trimming and J lost 3 bases; unmatched junction nucleotides: 13. The V gene's germline CDR1 is GTSNPN and CDR2 SVGIG (reference sequence). CDR3 sequence reads: CAWSARGGGGDTEAFF. The CDR3 DNA reads TGTGCCTGGAGCGCACGGGGCGGAGGGGGCGACACTGAAGCTTTCTTT.